This TCR beta chain was sequenced during a study of cytomegalovirus exposure and HLA in healthy donors. Trimming took 6 bases from V and 5 from J, leaving 13 bases between them. Germline loops: CDR1 KGHSH, CDR2 LQKENI. This CDR3 has 14 amino acids. The primer mix had 60 Vbeta and 13 Jbeta primers. The data were produced by immunoSEQ multiplex PCR, yet TCRdb's version contains in-frame clones alone and is incomplete. Of 100,000 to 120,000 clones in the sample, roughly two thirds were seen once. This TCR derives from a man in his thirties or forties in good health and CMV-seronegative. The V and J genes are TRBV18 and TRBJ1-4; tentative D call: TRBD1 (6 bases). What was sequenced was PBMCs. The CDR3 nucleotides read TGTGCCAGCTCCCGTGGACAGCTAAATGAAAAACTGTTTTTT. It codes for CASSRGQLNEKLFF.